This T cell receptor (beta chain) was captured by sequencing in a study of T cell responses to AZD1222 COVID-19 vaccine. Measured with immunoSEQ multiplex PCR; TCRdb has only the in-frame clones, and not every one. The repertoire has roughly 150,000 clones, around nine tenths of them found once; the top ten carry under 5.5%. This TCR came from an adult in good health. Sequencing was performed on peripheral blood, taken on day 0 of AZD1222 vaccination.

CDR3 in DNA: TGTGCCAGCTCACCGAGCGGGAACAACGAGCAGTACTTC. Translation: CASSPSGNNEQYF. The chain combines TRBV18 with TRBJ2-7; 7 positions agree with TRBD2. There are 13 residues in the CDR3. The germline V gene encodes CDR1 KGHSH and CDR2 LQKENI. The V gene end was trimmed by 3 bases and the J gene end by 5 bases; junction bases not matched to a gene: 4.